This T cell receptor (beta chain) stems from a study of STAT5B mutations in CD4+ large granular lymphocyte leukemia (dated by TCRdb to between 2020 and 2023). At the level of the whole study: When cryopreserved patient cells were available, CD8+ cells were first depleted, and selection with anti-CD4 microbeads was then performed. The TCRbeta repertoires of CD4+ T-cell large granular lymphocyte leukemia patients were compared with the TCRbeta repertoires of healthy blood donors. Flow cytometry on FACSCanto II or FACSVerse confirmed that purified fractions exceeded 95% purity among lymphocytes.

From V the trimming removes 5 bases and from J it removes 7 bases, while the gene matches leave 11 bases of the junction unaccounted for. The CDR3 has 14 amino acids, counting the end cysteine and phenylalanine. The read is trimmed to its CDR3 DNA, 42 bases read in frame from base 1. The germline V gene sets CDR1 to SGHVS and CDR2 to FQNEAQ. This clone was detected a few times. The specificity of this receptor is unknown. One base away there is no much larger clone; base qualities are not given. CD4+ T-LGLL patients were recruited from hematology units in Padova (Italy), Helsinki (Finland) and Shinshu (Japan). Patient samples were bead-purified CD4+, CD4+CD8+, CD57+ or CD56+ fractions, or unselected PBMC, depending on sample availability. Somatic STAT5B mutation profiles obtained by deep amplicon sequencing of the same DNA used for patient TCRbeta data were integrated with the patient TCRbeta data. All TCR-sequenced material derived from peripheral blood: patient blood samples and healthy donor buffy coats. Peripheral blood mononuclear cells were isolated by Ficoll-Hypaque gradient centrifugation. Genomic DNA was extracted using the Gentra Puregene Cell and Tissue kit, and a Qubit 2.0 fluorometer was used to quantify it.

TCRbeta rearrangements were sequenced from genomic DNA using the immunoSEQ assay at survey resolution. In the original analysis: Any clonotype making up more than 5% of the repertoire was considered a putative leukemic clone, which gave 59 such clones in roughly 28 patients. In the TCR sequencing data, the lowest productive clonotype frequency that could be detected was 2.59 x 10-5. Only productive TCRbeta rearrangements, defined as complete and in-frame sequences, were included in the analyses. The clonality of each sample was calculated as Simpson clonality in the immunoSEQ Analyzer version 3.0. Clones were categorized by frequency as very rare, small, medium, large (1-20%) or hyperexpanded (>20%). Generation probabilities were estimated with OLGA 1.2.3, V-gene circos plots were made with VDJtools, specificities were searched in VDJdb, and CDR3 motifs were identified with GLIPH. The table was pulled from immuneACCESS by TCRdb, which kept in-frame rearrangements only. Such tables lose some clones; where checked, under half of the loss comes from unresolved V genes, and the rest has no known cause. For V, J and clone size, that table is used; D and trimming come from the DNA. Here the sample has 4,500 to 5,000 clones; over 75% occur a single time. In total, the top ten clones hold approximately 7.6% of the sample.

Study-wide conclusions, independent of this receptor: Each patient's main leukemic clonotypes were private, but roughly a quarter of these clonotypes showed up at low frequency in the non-leukemic repertoires of other patients. Patient cell sources varied, and just 5 to 7 CD4-sorted patient samples were included in the clonality comparison against healthy controls. Enrichment of TRBV06-family usage was observed among the top patient clones (8/27) relative to healthy controls (2/35). The data were not HLA-matched, and the relatively small sample size could explain the higher clonality seen in CD4+ compared with CD8+ T-LGLL. Compared with healthy CD4+ repertoires, CD4-sorted patient repertoires appeared more clonal, and this difference remained even after the putative leukemic clones were removed.

The specimen sequenced was PBMCs. The sequence was obtained from a man in his 70s with CD4+ T-cell large granular lymphocyte leukemia. Recombination connected TRBV7-8 to TRBJ2-7; 7 bases in between match TRBD2. The nucleotides read TGTGCCAGCAGCAACCTAGCGGAGGTCGGGGAGCAGTACTTC. Translated, it reads CASSNLAEVGEQYF.